Detailed here is one T cell receptor beta chain. Its antigen is not identified. The sample belongs to a study of PD-1 blockade in classical Hodgkin lymphoma. Profiling relied on immunoSEQ multiplex PCR, and the TCRdb table lists in-frame clones only, not all of them. This sample has fewer than 50,000 clones, with 85% to 90% found just once. Brentuximab vedotin exposure varied among the patients, all of whom had relapsed after autologous stem cell transplantation. Best response was recorded as complete response, partial response or progressive disease. Findings and caveats of the study: Newly diagnosed patients reportedly had lower baseline TCR diversity than healthy donors. The drivers behind the repertoire differences, possibly disease activity or prior therapy, remain undefined. Anyone who began nivolumab under 1 year after ASCT was excluded.

The TCR was taken from a human donor with classical Hodgkin lymphoma. The sample was peripheral blood mononuclear cells (PBMCs), taken before the second cycle of nivolumab.

The CDR3 nucleotides read TGTGCCAGCAGCGTAGTAACCGGGACAGCAGACACTGAAGCTTTCTTT. Its translation is CASSVVTGTADTEAFF. V usage is TRBV9 and J usage is TRBJ1-1; 7 bases align to TRBD1. The germline V gene encodes CDR1 SGDLS and CDR2 YYNGEE. The CDR3 consists of 16 residues. With V trimmed by 0 bases and J by 3 bases, 8 bases remained unmatched.